The clone carrying this TCR beta chain showed up many times. The antigen remains undetermined. The sample comes from a study of spatial heterogeneity in lung cancer. Overall study findings and caveats: Alpha and beta chain coverage of tumor T cells was estimated at about 7% and 13%, respectively. Tumor mutation count correlated with how many alpha and beta TCRs expanded intratumorally.

Every TCR cDNA molecule carried a tag that served as a unique molecular identifier. One entry per CDR3 protein, called by TCRdb with MiXCR from the 5' RACE reads. The top ten clones hold about 35% of a sample with some 15,000 distinct CDR3 sequences, around 5% of them seen once. The ends were cut back, 7 bases at V and 2 bases at J, with 11 bases in the middle. From germline, CDR1 is SNHLY and CDR2 FYNNEI. This CDR3 comprises 13 residues. Indicated time point: sample taken at primary tumor resection. In each case, whole RNA from tumor, nontumor lung or frozen PBMC was sequenced unsorted. The chain is built from TRBV2 and TRBJ1-1; maybe TRBD1 (5 bases). This TCR was recovered from a male donor with early-stage non-small cell lung cancer. The sample here was lung tumor tissue, taken at surgery. CDR3 coding DNA: TGTGCCAGCACTATGGACACCAACACTGAAGCTTTCTTT. This encodes CASTMDTNTEAFF.